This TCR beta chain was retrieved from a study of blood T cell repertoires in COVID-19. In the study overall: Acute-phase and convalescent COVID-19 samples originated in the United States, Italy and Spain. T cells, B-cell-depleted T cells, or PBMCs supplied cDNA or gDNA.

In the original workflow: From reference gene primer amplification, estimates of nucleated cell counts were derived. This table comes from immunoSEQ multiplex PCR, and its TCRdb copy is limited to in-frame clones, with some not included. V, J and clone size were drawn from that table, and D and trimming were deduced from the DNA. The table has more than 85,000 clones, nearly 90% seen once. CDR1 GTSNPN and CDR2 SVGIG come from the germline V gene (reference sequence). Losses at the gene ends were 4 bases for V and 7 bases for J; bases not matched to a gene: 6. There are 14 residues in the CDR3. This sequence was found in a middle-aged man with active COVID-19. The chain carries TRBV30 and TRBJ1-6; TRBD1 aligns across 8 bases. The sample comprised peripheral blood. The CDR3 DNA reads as TGTGCCTGGAACGACAGGGGCGGGAATTCACCCCTCCACTTT. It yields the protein CAWNDRGGNSPLHF.